This TCR beta chain stems from a study of shared clonotypes between healthy human individuals. The unsorted PBMC sample used ten immunoSEQ deep assay plates. The data were produced by immunoSEQ multiplex PCR, yet TCRdb's version contains in-frame clones alone and is incomplete. The table records 530,000 or so clones, about 79% of them present only once. Regarding the study as a whole: The sampled material consisted only of blood, and tissue repertoires are likely to differ.

V lost 9 bases, J lost 3 bases, and 7 bases stayed unmatched. The germline gives CDR1 ENHRY, CDR2 SYGVKD. This CDR3 spans 13 amino acids. As regards this clone: Its antigen is not known.

The chain couples TRBV10-3 to TRBJ1-1, with 7 bases identical to TRBD1. The sequence came from a woman aged 40-49 years in good health. Some clones in this sample may be carry-over from other donors' samples. Sequences were obtained from PBMCs. The CDR3 protein is CAIATGSDTEAFF. The CDR3 DNA follows: TGTGCCATAGCGACAGGGAGTGACACTGAAGCTTTCTTT.